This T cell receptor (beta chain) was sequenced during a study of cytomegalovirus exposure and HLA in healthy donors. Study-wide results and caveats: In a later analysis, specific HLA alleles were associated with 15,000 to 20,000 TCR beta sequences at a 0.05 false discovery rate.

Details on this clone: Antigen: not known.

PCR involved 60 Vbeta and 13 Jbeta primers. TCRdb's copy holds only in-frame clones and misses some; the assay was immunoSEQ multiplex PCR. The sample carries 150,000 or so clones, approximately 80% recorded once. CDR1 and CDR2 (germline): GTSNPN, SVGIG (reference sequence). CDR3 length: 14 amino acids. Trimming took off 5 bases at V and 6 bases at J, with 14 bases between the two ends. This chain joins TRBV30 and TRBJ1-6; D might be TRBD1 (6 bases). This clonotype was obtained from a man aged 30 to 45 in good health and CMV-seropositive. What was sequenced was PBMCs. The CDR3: CAWGGANTNSPLHF. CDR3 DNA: TGTGCCTGGGGGGGGGCTAATACTAATTCACCCCTCCACTTT.